Shown below are 16 T cell receptor beta chains from a single sample sequenced in a study of CD8+ T cells in alopecia areata. cDNA reverse transcribed from extracted RNA served as the sequencing template. TCRdb's copy holds only in-frame clones and misses some; the assay was immunoSEQ multiplex PCR. The sample lists over 120,000 clones; approximately 50% were seen once. The specimen was CD4+ T cells sorted from blood, collected at week 0. These receptors were taken from a human donor with alopecia areata.

The rearrangement joins TRBV4-1 to TRBJ2-1, with 8 bases lining up with TRBD2. There are 18 residues in the CDR3. Germline CDR1 reads MGHRA; CDR2 reads YSYEKL. V dropped 1 base and J dropped 0; count of bases not matched to a gene: 8. The CDR3 region is CASSQGGAGGSSYNEQFF. The CDR3 DNA reads as TGCGCCAGCAGCCAAGGGGGGGCGGGAGGAAGCTCCTACAATGAGCAGTTCTTC.

The chain carries TRBV25-1 and TRBJ2-5; 7 bases are a match to TRBD2. Germline loops: CDR1 MGHDK, CDR2 SYGVNS. V gave up 10 bases and J gave up 5 bases; unmatched junction bases: 10. This CDR3 region has 13 residues. The CDR3 DNA is TGTGCCACCCGTCGGGCGGGAGCGGAGACCCAGTACTTC. Amino acid sequence: CATRRAGAETQYF. Looking up the rest from reference TRBV25-1 and TRBJ2-5 gives the full variable domain: EADIYQTPRYLVIGTGKKITLECSQTMGHDKMYWYQQDPGMELHLIHYSYGVNSTEKGDLSSESTVSRIRTEHFPLTLESARPSHTSQYLCATRRAGAETQYFGPGTRLLVL.

The chain joins TRBV18 to TRBJ2-7, with D possibly called TRBD1 or TRBD2 (5 bases each). CDR1 and CDR2 from the germline V gene are KGHSH and LQKENI. This CDR3 has 14 amino acids. V shed 3 bases and J shed 6 bases, with 15 bases lying between them. For the CDR3, the DNA is TGTGCCAGCTCACCGCAGCGGACAACGGCCGAGCAGTACTTC. Its protein product is CASSPQRTTAEQYF.

As for this clone: The same CDR3 is also encoded by other DNA sequences in this sample. The chain carries TRBV5-1 and TRBJ2-5; D gene ambiguous. Germline V gives CDR1 SGHRS, CDR2 YFSETQ. The CDR3 consists of 14 residues. Trimming shortened V by 0 bases and J by 5 bases, and 11 bases separated the two germline ends. The CDR3 loop is CASSLAGREETQYF. DNA of the CDR3: TGCGCCAGCAGCTTGGCAGGACGCGAGGAGACCCAGTACTTC.

The V and J genes are TRBV7-9 and TRBJ2-1; D may match TRBD1 or TRBD2 (5 bases each). V lost 5 bases to trimming and J lost 2 bases, with 16 bases between them. Germline CDR1 and CDR2: SEHNR and FQNEAQ (reference sequence). The CDR3 spans 16 residues. The CDR3 DNA reads TGTGCCAGCAGCGCCTCTGGGGCGGGCCCCTACAATGAGCAGTTCTTC. Protein: CASSASGAGPYNEQFF.

The chain recombines TRBV7-9 with TRBJ2-5, with a tentative D call TRBD1 (5 bases). Germline CDR1 is SEHNR and CDR2 is FQNEAQ (reference sequence). There are 16 residues in the CDR3. With 1 base removed from V and 4 bases from J, the gap between germline ends came to 16 bases. CDR3 DNA: TGTGCCAGCAGCTTAGGTCGTCAGGGAAGACGAGAGACCCAGTACTTC. Residues: CASSLGRQGRRETQYF. The full variable domain, rest sourced from reference TRBV7-9 and TRBJ2-5, is DTGVSQNPRHKITKRGQNVTFRCDPISEHNRLYWYRQTLGQGPEFLTYFQNEAQLEKSRLLSDRFSAERPKGSFSTLEIQRTEQGDSAMYLCASSLGRQGRRETQYFGPGTRLLVL.

This clone was counted a few times. This chain uses TRBV5-1 with TRBJ2-1, with TRBD1 matching 10 bases. The junction had 5 bases not matched to a gene; V was cut back by 4 bases and J by 10 bases. Germline V gene data show CDR1 as SGHRS and CDR2 as YFSETQ. This CDR3 is built from 13 residues. This CDR3 is CASSQDRGREQFF. Written as DNA, the CDR3 is TGCGCCAGCAGCCAAGACAGGGGGCGGGAGCAGTTCTTC.

The chain uses TRBV7-2 and TRBJ1-1, with 8 bases matching TRBD1. The CDR3 runs 15 residues. Trimming cost V 5 bases and J 6 bases; bases outside gene matches: 11. Germline values: CDR1 SGHTA, CDR2 FQGNSA. The CDR3 sequence: CASSTKGQGRAEAFF. CDR3 in DNA: TGTGCCAGCAGCACAAAAGGACAGGGTAGGGCTGAAGCTTTCTTT. Full variable domain (outside the CDR3, taken from reference TRBV7-2 and TRBJ1-1): GAGVSQSPSNKVTEKGKDVELRCDPISGHTALYWYRQSLGQGLEFLIYFQGNSAPDKSGLPSDRFSAERTGGSVSTLTIQRTQQEDSAVYLCASSTKGQGRAEAFFGQGTRLTVV.

The chain carries TRBV5-4 and TRBJ2-5; D unclear. Trimming left V 0 bases short and J 5 bases short, with 11 bases between. Per the germline V gene, CDR1 is SGHNT and CDR2 is YYREEE (reference sequence). This CDR3 has 14 residues. CDR3 nucleotide sequence: TGTGCCAGCAGCTTGGGGACGGGCCGGGAGACCCAGTACTTC. It specifies CASSLGTGRETQYF.

This chain joins TRBV5-1 and TRBJ2-2; D gene uncertain. Germline V CDR1 and CDR2: SGHRS, YFSETQ. V lost 0 bases to trimming and J lost 2 bases, with 5 bases between them. The CDR3 covers 14 residues. CDR3 sequence (DNA): TGCGCCAGCAGCTTGGCACCAAACACCGGGGAGCTGTTTTTT. This gives the protein CASSLAPNTGELFF.

In its sample, this clone was seen a few times. V usage is TRBV4-2 and J usage is TRBJ2-3; no clear D gene. Germline loops: CDR1 LGHNA, CDR2 YNFKEQ. Between the trimmed V and J ends, which lost 5 bases and 0 bases, there was a span of 6 bases. The CDR3 totals 13 residues. The CDR3 protein is CASSFRSTDTQYF. Here the CDR3 DNA reads TGTGCCAGCAGCTTTCGGAGCACAGATACGCAGTATTTT.

The rearrangement links TRBV13 to TRBJ1-4; D not certain. Per germline, CDR1 PRHDT and CDR2 FYEKMQ (reference sequence). CDR3 length: 16 residues. Trimming shortened V by 2 bases and J by 0 bases, and 10 bases separated the two germline ends. The CDR3 region is CASSLYRGTTNEKLFF. Here the CDR3 DNA reads TGTGCCAGCAGCTTATACCGGGGAACAACTAATGAAAAACTGTTTTTT.

The chain joins TRBV7-2 to TRBJ2-1; D gene uncertain. This CDR3 has 12 residues. Trimming took off 5 bases at V and 6 bases at J, with 8 bases between the two ends. The germline V gene encodes CDR1 SGHTA and CDR2 FQGNSA. This CDR3 is CASSPRVNEQFF. The CDR3 region has the DNA TGTGCCAGCAGCCCCCGGGTCAATGAGCAGTTCTTC. The variable domain in full, completed from reference TRBV7-2 and TRBJ2-1, reads GAGVSQSPSNKVTEKGKDVELRCDPISGHTALYWYRQSLGQGLEFLIYFQGNSAPDKSGLPSDRFSAERTGGSVSTLTIQRTQQEDSAVYLCASSPRVNEQFFGPGTRLTVL.

This clone was counted between two and nine times. This chain links TRBV28 with TRBJ2-6; 9 positions match TRBD2. Trimming took 7 bases from V and 0 from J; bases not matched to a gene: 4. CDR3 size: 16 residues. Germline CDR1 and CDR2: MDHEN and SYDVKM. The CDR3 region is CASTSGTFSGANVLTF. The CDR3 region has the DNA TGTGCCAGCACTAGCGGGACCTTCTCTGGGGCCAACGTCCTGACTTTC.

The V and J genes are TRBV28 and TRBJ2-2; D uncertain. The CDR3 extends over 12 amino acids. The germline V gene has CDR1 MDHEN and CDR2 SYDVKM. The V end lost 3 bases, the J end lost 12 bases, and 11 bases lay between the germline ends. CDR3 residues: CASSFERYQLFF. The CDR3 bases are TGTGCCAGCAGTTTTGAACGCTATCAGCTGTTTTTT.

This clone was recorded a few times. The J gene is TRBJ2-7, the V gene TRBV18, with TRBD2 as a possible D gene (6 bases). Germline assignment: CDR1 KGHSH and CDR2 LQKENI. Trimming stripped 3 bases from V and 2 bases from J, with 11 bases between. The CDR3 has 14 residues. CDR3 bases: TGTGCCAGCTCACCGGCGGGACCGGCCTACGAGCAGTACTTC. It codes for CASSPAGPAYEQYF. Full variable domain (outside the CDR3, taken from reference TRBV18 and TRBJ2-7): NAGVMQNPRHLVRRRGQEARLRCSPMKGHSHVYWYRQLPEEGLKFMVYLQKENIIDESGMPKERFSAEFPKEGPSILRIQQVVRGDSAAYFCASSPAGPAYEQYFGPGTRLTVT.